The rows below give T cell receptor beta chains drawn from one sample of a study of OX40 agonist ivuxolimab in advanced cancers. Profiled with immunoSEQ multiplex PCR; TCRdb holds only in-frame clones, not every one. The sample yields about 89,000 clones, nearly 90% seen once. The sample in question was CD4+ or CD8+ T cells sorted from blood, obtained in a trial of the OX40 agonist ivuxolimab. The receptors were gathered from an adult with an advanced solid tumor such as melanoma, head and neck, liver or kidney cancer. Each CDR3 is given with its conserved first and last residue. The D gene is left open where the match is weak. Some rows have no size entry. The others give once, few or many, or a class for an expanded clone.

J gene	V gene	clone size	D gene	CDR3 DNA	CDR3 protein
TRBJ1-2	TRBV6-5	-	-	TGTGCCAGCAGTTACTACGGGACACTCTATGGCTACACCTTC	CASSYYGTLYGYTF
TRBJ2-7	TRBV6-6	-	-	TGTGCCAGCAGTTATGGGGGGTCTCGGTTCGAGCAGTACTTC	CASSYGGSRFEQYF
TRBJ1-3	TRBV30	-	-	TGTGCCTGGACGGTTGGTGGAGGAAACACCATATATTTT	CAWTVGGGNTIYF
TRBJ1-4	TRBV21-1	few	-	TGTGCCAGCAGCAACCACAGGGGGCTAGATGAAAAACTGTTTTTT	CASSNHRGLDEKLFF
TRBJ2-1	TRBV13	-	TRBD1	TGTGCCAGCGCCACGAACAGGGGTAAGGATGAGCAGTTCTTC	CASATNRGKDEQFF
TRBJ2-1	TRBV7-9	-	-	TGTGCCAGCAGCTACCCCAGGGGATCCCTTGGGAATGAGCAGTTCTTC	CASSYPRGSLGNEQFF
TRBJ1-2	TRBV6-1	-	-	TGTGCCAGCAGCATAAACTATGGCTACACCTTC	CASSINYGYTF
TRBJ1-3	TRBV11-2	-	TRBD1	TGTGCCAGCAGCCCGAGGACAGGGGCAGGAAACACCATATATTTT	CASSPRTGAGNTIYF
TRBJ2-1	TRBV7-3	-	-	TGTGCCAGCAGCTTAAGTGGACATGAGCAGTTCTTC	CASSLSGHEQFF
TRBJ1-6	TRBV5-1	-	TRBD1	TGCGCCAGCAGCCTTACGGGGACAGGGAGTTCACCCCTCCACTTT	CASSLTGTGSSPLHF
TRBJ1-1	TRBV6-1	-	-	TGTGCCAGCACAGGGCTTGGGGAAGCTTTCTTT	CASTGLGEAFF